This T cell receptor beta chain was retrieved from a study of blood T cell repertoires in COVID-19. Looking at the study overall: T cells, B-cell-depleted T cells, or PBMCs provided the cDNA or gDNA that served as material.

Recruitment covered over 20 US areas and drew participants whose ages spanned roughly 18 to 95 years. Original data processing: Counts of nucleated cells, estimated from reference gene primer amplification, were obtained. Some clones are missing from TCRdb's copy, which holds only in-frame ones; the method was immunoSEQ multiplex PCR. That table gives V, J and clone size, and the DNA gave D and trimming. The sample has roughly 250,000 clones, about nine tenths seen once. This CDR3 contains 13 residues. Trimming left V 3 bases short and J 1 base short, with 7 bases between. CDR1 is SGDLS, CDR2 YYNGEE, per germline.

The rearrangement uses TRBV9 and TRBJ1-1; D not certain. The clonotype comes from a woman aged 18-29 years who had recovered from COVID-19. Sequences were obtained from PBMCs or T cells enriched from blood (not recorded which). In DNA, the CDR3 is TGTGCCAGCAGCGGAGAACCGAACACTGAAGCTTTCTTT. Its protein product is CASSGEPNTEAFF.